The clone carrying this TCR beta chain was detected a few times. Its antigen remains unknown. This CDR3 is 16 amino acids long. The germline V gene has CDR1 SGHVS and CDR2 FNYEAQ. Trimming removed 2 bases from V and 3 bases from J; junction bases left unmatched: 5. This specimen belongs to a study of beta chain features in type 1 diabetes. Whole-study context: Age and gender were similar between patients and healthy donors, as were cell yields. Study-level results: People with Type 1 diabetes carried modestly yet significantly shorter TCRB CDR3s in all four CD4+ subsets.

Every bit of the isolated RNA underwent reverse transcription, so sequencing read expressed TCRB transcripts. TCRdb's table, derived via immunoSEQ multiplex PCR, lists solely in-frame clones and lacks some. The sample has 400,000 or so clones, approximately 12% seen once. The sequence was obtained from a woman under 30 with type 1 diabetes. The sequenced sample consisted of naive CD4+ T cells from blood. V gene TRBV7-6 combines with J gene TRBJ2-1, with 9 bases fitting TRBD2. CDR3 protein: CASSLRAGGLYNEQFF. Here the CDR3 DNA reads TGTGCCAGCAGCTTAAGAGCGGGAGGACTCTACAATGAGCAGTTCTTC.